The 32 T cell receptor beta chains below all came from one sample that was sequenced in a study of T cell repertoires in cytomegalovirus infection. TCRdb passed the reads through MiXCR, listing each CDR3 protein once. The data contain hundreds of thousands of distinct CDR3 sequences, around 30% of them singletons. These receptors' targets are unknown. The sample here was cultured CD8+ T cells from PBMCs, taken from culture after CMV antigen stimulation. Every receptor here comes from a human donor in good health (CMV status not recorded). Some clones in this sample may be carry-over from other donors' samples.

The rearrangement uses TRBV5-6 and TRBJ2-1; D remains unclear. The better agreement between TRBJ2-7 and the DNA end casts doubt on the J call. The CDR3 is 12 amino acids. Germline CDR1 and CDR2: SGHDT and YYEEEE. This CDR3 reads CASSLRYNEQYF. The CDR3 region has the DNA TGTGCCAGCAGCTTACGATACAATGAGCAGTACTTC.

This clonotype occurred a few times. The genes are TRBV7-2 and TRBJ2-3; no firm D call. The germline gives CDR1 SGHTA, CDR2 FQGNSA. The CDR3 has 14 residues. Trimming took off 1 base at V and 5 bases at J, with 10 bases between the two ends. CDR3 amino acids: CASSLGSYLDTQYF. CDR3 nucleotides: TGTGCCAGCAGCTTAGGTTCCTATTTAGATACGCAGTATTTT.

This clonotype was detected a few times. This chain uses TRBV5-5 with TRBJ2-5; 8 positions agree with TRBD1. With V trimmed by 5 bases and J by 4 bases, 13 bases remained unmatched. The CDR3 has 16 amino acids. Germline CDR1 SGHKS, CDR2 YYEKEE (reference sequence). This CDR3 reads CASRKGQAGLRETQYF. CDR3 in DNA: TGTGCCAGCAGGAAGGGACAGGCCGGCCTACGAGAGACCCAGTACTTC.

In its sample, this clonotype was seen a few times. The V gene is TRBV7-8, the J gene TRBJ2-3; D may correspond to TRBD1 or TRBD2 (5 bases each). V lost 4 bases, J lost 0 bases, and 14 bases lay in between. This CDR3 spans 16 amino acids. The germline V gene encodes CDR1 SGHVS and CDR2 FQNEAQ. The CDR3 protein is CASSSRDGPSTDTQYF. The DNA of the CDR3 is TGTGCCAGCAGCTCCCGGGACGGCCCTAGCACAGATACGCAGTATTTT.

This clonotype was detected ten times or more. The gene calls are TRBV7-8 and TRBJ1-6; 7 positions match TRBD1. The V segment lost 2 bases and the J segment 0 bases; nucleotides outside the gene matches: 13. The CDR3 consists of 20 residues. Germline V gives CDR1 SGHVS, CDR2 FQNEAQ. The CDR3 DNA follows: TGTGCCAGCAGCTTAAGGGGGACAGTTGGGAGGAGCTCCTATAATTCACCCCTCCACTTT. This codes for CASSLRGTVGRSSYNSPLHF.

This chain links TRBV5-5 with TRBJ2-1; TRBD1 is a possible D gene (6 bases). This CDR3 region has 16 residues. The V and J ends lost 0 bases and 3 bases respectively, with 13 bases between them. Germline V lookup: CDR1 SGHKS, CDR2 YYEKEE (reference sequence). In DNA form, the CDR3 reads TGTGCCAGCAGCTTGGCCTTTTTAGGGGGCTACAATGAGCAGTTCTTC. It encodes CASSLAFLGGYNEQFF.

The CDR3 coding sequence is TGTGCCAGCAAAATTACAGCCTCTGGGGCCAACGTCCTGACTTTC. Protein: CASKITASGANVLTF. The chain joins TRBV6-1 to TRBJ2-6; no reliable D call. This CDR3 is built from 15 residues. V dropped 7 bases and J dropped 0 bases, with 10 bases sitting between them. Germline V lookup: CDR1 MNHNS, CDR2 SASEGT.

This chain connects TRBV6-6 to TRBJ2-3; D is undetermined. V was trimmed by 1 base and J by 2 bases, leaving 4 bases between them. Germline values: CDR1 MNHNY, CDR2 SVGAGI (reference sequence). The CDR3 runs 13 residues. The CDR3 nucleotides are TGTGCCAGCAGTTACTTCCCCACAGATACGCAGTATTTT. Translation gives CASSYFPTDTQYF.

V usage is TRBV7-8 and J usage is TRBJ1-2, with no clear D. The CDR3 length is 14 residues. Trimming took 2 bases from V and 5 from J, leaving 12 bases between them. Germline loops: CDR1 SGHVS, CDR2 FQNEAQ. CDR3 nucleotide sequence: TGTGCCAGCAGCTTATGGCCGTCGAGATATGGCTACACCTTC. This sequence encodes CASSLWPSRYGYTF. The whole variable domain, filled in from reference TRBV7-8 and TRBJ1-2, reads GAGVSQSPRYKVAKRGQDVALRCDPISGHVSLFWYQQALGQGPEFLTYFQNEAQLDKSGLPSDRFFAERPEGSVSTLKIQRTQQEDSAVYLCASSLWPSRYGYTFGSGTRLTVV.

The rearrangement joins TRBV28 to TRBJ2-1; TRBD2 agrees at 10 bases. V lost 7 bases and J lost 6; bases outside the gene matches: 9. Germline-derived CDR1 and CDR2 are MDHEN and SYDVKM. This CDR3 comprises 15 residues. CDR3 in amino acids: CASTRGTSVINEQFF. In DNA, the CDR3 is TGTGCCAGCACCCGGGGGACTAGCGTTATCAATGAGCAGTTCTTC.

In its sample, this clonotype was seen a few times. The genes are TRBV20-1 and TRBJ2-4, with TRBD2 identical over 14 bases. The junction had 12 bases not matched to a gene; V was cut back by 5 bases and J by 0 bases. CDR1 is DFQATT, CDR2 SNEGSKA, per germline (reference sequence). The CDR3 loop spans 19 amino acids. CDR3 amino acids: CSASVQTSGGALAKNIQYF. The CDR3 coding sequence is TGCAGTGCTTCGGTCCAGACTAGCGGGGGGGCCTTAGCCAAAAACATTCAGTACTTC.

The chain joins TRBV4-1 to TRBJ2-1, with D perhaps given as TRBD1 or TRBD2 (5 bases each). Germline V gene lookup returns CDR1 MGHRA and CDR2 YSYEKL. V was pared by 4 bases and J by 4 bases, with 14 bases between. The CDR3 totals 15 residues. This chain's CDR3 is CASSLRGLDYNEQFF. DNA for the CDR3: TGCGCCAGCAGCCTCCGGGGCCTGGATTACAATGAGCAGTTCTTC.

The chain combines TRBV12-3 or TRBV12-4 with TRBJ1-1; 8 positions match TRBD1. The J segment lost 4 bases and the V segment lost 7 bases, leaving 17 bases of the junction unmatched. This CDR3 is 17 amino acids long. The CDR3, as DNA: TGTGCCAGCACCCCCCCGGTTAGCACAGGGGGGGGCACTGAAGCTTTCTTT. Translating it yields CASTPPVSTGGGTEAFF.

This clonotype was seen only a few times. The chain uses TRBV9 and TRBJ2-3, with TRBD2 matching 10 bases. Germline CDR1 SGDLS, CDR2 YYNGEE. The CDR3 length is 18 residues. Trimming removed 3 bases from V and 3 bases from J; junction bases left unmatched: 13. The CDR3 spells CASSDPGGSSGRTDTQYF. Written as DNA, the CDR3 is TGTGCCAGCAGCGACCCCGGGGGGAGTAGCGGGAGGACAGATACGCAGTATTTT.

This clonotype has only a few counts. J is TRBJ2-7 and V is TRBV7-9, with 7 bases identical to TRBD1. Germline values: CDR1 SEHNR, CDR2 FQNEAQ (reference sequence). The CDR3 length is 15 residues. V shed 4 bases and J 2 bases; nucleotides not matched to a gene: 8. The CDR3 reads CASSWRTGQTYEQYF. The CDR3 DNA is TGTGCCAGCAGCTGGAGGACAGGCCAGACCTACGAGCAGTACTTC.

In this sample, this clonotype turned up many times. V gene TRBV15 combines with J gene TRBJ1-5; 10 nucleotides agree with TRBD1. Germline V gene sequence: CDR1 LNHNV, CDR2 YYDKDF (reference sequence). This CDR3 is 16 amino acids long. With V trimmed by 0 bases and J by 7 bases, 6 bases remained unmatched. CDR3 bases: TGTGCCACCAGCAGAGACGGGACAGGGGCAAAACAGCCCCAGCATTTT. This sequence encodes CATSRDGTGAKQPQHF.

The chain employs TRBV27 and TRBJ2-7, with 7 nucleotides matching TRBD2. V lost 6 bases, J lost 3 bases, and 11 bases stayed unmatched. The germline CDR1 and CDR2 sequences are MNHEY and SMNVEV (reference sequence). There are 15 residues in the CDR3. The CDR3 region is CASSRAGTSGYEQYF. Here the CDR3 DNA reads TGTGCCAGCAGCCGAGCGGGAACGAGTGGCTACGAGCAGTACTTC.

This clonotype was seen a handful of times. This chain uses TRBV12-3 or TRBV12-4 with TRBJ2-7; D unclear. Trimming removed 5 bases from V and 2 bases from J, with 13 bases in between. This CDR3 is built from 14 residues. CDR3 residues: CASSPSGIPYEQYV. The CDR3 DNA sequence: TGTGCCAGCAGTCCCTCTGGGATTCCCTACGAGCAGTACGTC.

The chain carries TRBV20-1 and TRBJ2-2; D is perhaps TRBD2 (5 bases). CDR1 DFQATT and CDR2 SNEGSKA come from the germline V gene (reference sequence). Between the trimmed V and J ends, which lost 1 base and 3 bases, there was a span of 12 bases. This CDR3 contains 15 residues. This CDR3 reads CSARGAEVYTGELFF. The CDR3 DNA follows: TGCAGTGCTAGAGGGGCGGAGGTTTACACCGGGGAGCTGTTTTTT.

The chain uses TRBV7-9 and TRBJ2-7; D perhaps matches TRBD2 (5 bases). The CDR3 is 13 amino acids. V lost 5 bases and J lost 2, with 10 bases in between. CDR1 and CDR2 from the germline V gene are SEHNR and FQNEAQ (reference sequence). The CDR3 DNA sequence: TGTGCCAGCAGCGCCCACGGGGCCTACGAGCAGTACTTC. This codes for CASSAHGAYEQYF.

This clonotype was detected ten times or more. CDR3 DNA: TGTGCCAGCAGCGTAGGGGGGAATAGCAATCAGCCCCAGCATTTT. Its translation: CASSVGGNSNQPQHF. The V call is TRBV9, the J call TRBJ1-5, with a weak D call TRBD1 (5 bases). V was clipped by 0 bases and J by 0 bases, with 7 bases between them. The CDR3 loop spans 15 amino acids. CDR1 is SGDLS and CDR2 is YYNGEE in the germline V gene.

This clonotype was counted between two and nine times. The chain has TRBV7-9 and TRBJ1-4; D is unclear. The CDR3 runs 12 residues. Germline loops: CDR1 SEHNR, CDR2 FQNEAQ (reference sequence). Trimming removed 1 base at V and 10 bases at J, with 7 bases between. This chain's CDR3 is CASSLGLGKLFF. As DNA, the CDR3 is TGTGCCAGCAGCTTAGGATTGGGAAAACTGTTTTTT.

There are a few counts of this clonotype. This rearrangement joins TRBV7-9 to TRBJ2-5, with 11 bases that match TRBD2. CDR3 length: 15 residues. Germline lookup yields CDR1 SEHNR and CDR2 FQNEAQ (reference sequence). With V trimmed by 5 bases and J by 6 bases, 8 bases remained unmatched. CDR3 DNA: TGTGCCAGCAGCACCAATAGCGGGGGGGGCAAGACCCAGTACTTC. This translates into CASSTNSGGGKTQYF.

This clonotype was found a few times. The genes are TRBV12-3 or TRBV12-4 and TRBJ2-7; TRBD2 might be the D (6 bases). Trimming cost V 2 bases and J 5 bases, with 10 bases left between them. The CDR3 sequence is 13 residues long. CDR3 region: CASSLTGGDEQYF. The CDR3 DNA is TGTGCCAGCAGTTTAACTGGAGGGGACGAGCAGTACTTC.

V and J are TRBV14 and TRBJ1-2, with D possibly being TRBD1 (6 bases). This CDR3 contains 16 residues. The germline V gene has CDR1 SGHDN and CDR2 FVKESK. The germline V and J ends were trimmed by 5 bases and 4 bases, with 20 bases remaining between them. The chain's CDR3 is CASSARDGGPIYGYTF. The CDR3 DNA is TGTGCCAGCAGCGCCCGGGACGGGGGGCCGATCTATGGCTACACCTTC.

The V and J genes are TRBV3-1 and TRBJ2-6, with 9 bases aligning to TRBD1. This CDR3 is 18 amino acids long. Germline CDR1 reads LGHDT; CDR2 reads YNNKEL (reference sequence). The trim removed 4 bases at V and 1 base at J, leaving 8 bases unmatched. CDR3 region: CASSPGQGLGSGANVLTF. CDR3 sequence (DNA): TGTGCCAGCAGCCCGGGACAGGGCCTTGGATCTGGGGCCAACGTCCTGACTTTC.

This clonotype appeared a single time. The J gene is TRBJ2-2, the V gene TRBV13; tentatively, D is TRBD1 (5 bases). This CDR3 is built from 18 residues. Germline CDR1 PRHDT, CDR2 FYEKMQ (reference sequence). The germline V and J ends were trimmed by 0 bases and 0 bases, with 14 bases remaining between them. This CDR3 is CASSLGPDRAANTGELFF. DNA for the CDR3: TGTGCCAGCAGCTTAGGCCCCGACAGAGCAGCGAACACCGGGGAGCTGTTTTTT.

The rearrangement links TRBV3-1 to TRBJ2-5; 11 nucleotides align to TRBD1. This CDR3 is 18 amino acids long. CDR1 and CDR2 (germline): LGHDT, YNNKEL (reference sequence). V was pared by 0 bases and J by 5 bases, with 11 bases of the junction left unmatched. Written as DNA, the CDR3 is TGTGCCAGCAGCCAAGAGTCTGGGTTCGGACAGGGGGCGGAGACCCAGTACTTC. Encoded protein: CASSQESGFGQGAETQYF.

The V and J genes are TRBV27 and TRBJ2-7; a weak D match, TRBD1 (5 bases). V was cut by 4 bases and J by 4 bases, with 11 bases left in between. CDR3 length equals 13 residues. Germline V lookup: CDR1 MNHEY, CDR2 SMNVEV (reference sequence). CDR3 sequence: CASSSQGPYEQYV. CDR3 coding DNA: TGTGCCAGCAGTTCGCAGGGTCCTTACGAGCAGTACGTC.

The V gene is TRBV9, the J gene TRBJ2-1; unclear D gene. The CDR3 is 14 residues long. Germline V lookup: CDR1 SGDLS, CDR2 YYNGEE. The V and J ends lost 0 bases and 4 bases respectively, with 8 bases between them. The CDR3 DNA reads as TGTGCCAGCAGCGTAGTTGACAATTACAATGAGCAGTTCTTC. Translation: CASSVVDNYNEQFF.

The gene calls are TRBV4-2 and TRBJ2-5, with 7 bases aligning to TRBD1. Per the germline V gene, CDR1 is LGHNA and CDR2 is YNFKEQ. The CDR3 runs 15 residues. The junction had 7 bases not matched to a gene; V was cut back by 4 bases and J by 2 bases. The CDR3 nucleotides are TGTGCCAGCAGCCGTCCCGGGACAGAACAAGAGACCCAGTACTTC. Its protein product is CASSRPGTEQETQYF.

Ten or more counts support this clonotype. The chain carries TRBV7-8 and TRBJ1-4; 7 bases match TRBD1. Trimming at V came to 6 bases and at J to 0 bases, leaving 7 bases not matched to a gene. CDR1 is SGHVS, CDR2 FQNEAQ, per germline. The CDR3 has 16 amino acids. CDR3: CASSDDTGATNEKLFF. For the CDR3, the DNA is TGTGCCAGCAGTGATGATACAGGGGCAACTAATGAAAAACTGTTTTTT.